This T cell receptor beta chain originates from a study of beta chain features in type 1 diabetes. Study-level points and caveats: Moderate but significant shortening of TCRB CDR3s was recorded in all four CD4+ subsets from Type 1 diabetes patients.

Sequenced material consisted of expressed TCRB transcripts (all of the isolated RNA was reverse transcribed). The method was immunoSEQ multiplex PCR; TCRdb's version includes in-frame clones alone and lacks a portion of them. The data show roughly 150,000 clones, 6.5% to 8.5% seen once. This clone was seen repeatedly, ten times or more. Its antigen is undetermined. This CDR3 is built from 13 residues. Trimming removed 2 bases from V and 5 bases from J, with 9 bases in between. Germline lookup yields CDR1 SQVTM and CDR2 ANQGSEA. The specimen was central memory CD4+ T cells from blood. The TCR sequence derives from a woman aged 18-29 years with type 1 diabetes. The gene calls are TRBV29-1 and TRBJ1-4; D is perhaps TRBD1 (6 bases). For the CDR3, the DNA is TGCAGCGTTGAATACAGGGAAAATGAAAAACTGTTTTTT. Protein sequence: CSVEYRENEKLFF.